What follows are 30 T cell receptor beta chains derived from one specimen sequenced in a study of immune characterization of retroperitoneal liposarcoma. Each CDR3 protein gets one entry after TCRdb re-called the PCR reads with MiXCR. The data show around 7,600 distinct CDR3 sequences, with roughly 45% seen just once and 8% to 13% held by the top ten. Sequencing was carried out using tumor tissue. The receptors here all came from a male donor with retroperitoneal liposarcoma.

This clonotype was seen repeatedly, ten times or more. The chain carries TRBV6-6 and TRBJ2-1; 10 nucleotides line up with TRBD2. The V and J ends lost 0 bases and 8 bases, in that order; junction bases with no gene match: 4. Germline V lookup: CDR1 MNHNY, CDR2 SVGAGI (reference sequence). CDR3 size: 15 residues. In DNA form, the CDR3 reads TGTGCCAGCAGTTACTCCAGCGGGGGGGCCCATGAGCAGTTCTTC. Amino acids: CASSYSSGGAHEQFF.

This clonotype was seen only once. V usage is TRBV6-4 and J usage is TRBJ2-3; D might be TRBD1 or TRBD2, each matching 5 bases. V lost 6 bases, J lost 0 bases, and 13 bases lay in between. The CDR3 runs 15 residues. The germline V gene has CDR1 MRHNA and CDR2 SNTAGT. The CDR3 is CASSRTGTSTDTQYF. In DNA form, the CDR3 reads TGTGCCAGCAGCCGCACCGGGACCAGCACAGATACGCAGTATTTT.

The chain is built from TRBV7-2 and TRBJ2-5; perhaps TRBD2 as D (8 bases). This CDR3 has 16 residues. The V and J ends lost 5 bases and 11 bases respectively, with 27 bases between them. CDR1 is SGHTA and CDR2 is FQGNSA in the germline V gene. CDR3 loop: CASSLRMTGGGDEQYF. The DNA for the CDR3 is TGTGCCAGCAGCCTCCGTATGACGGGAGGGGGCGATGAGCAGTACTTC. The full variable domain, rest sourced from reference TRBV7-2 and TRBJ2-5, is GAGVSQSPSNKVTEKGKDVELRCDPISGHTALYWYRQSLGQGLEFLIYFQGNSAPDKSGLPSDRFSAERTGGSVSTLTIQRTQQEDSAVYLCASSLRMTGGGDEQYFGPGTRLLVL.

The genes are TRBV6-1 and TRBJ2-3; D not resolved. Germline lookup yields CDR1 MNHNS and CDR2 SASEGT. Trimming shortened V by 4 bases and J by 4 bases, and 15 bases separated the two germline ends. CDR3 length equals 15 residues. CDR3 DNA: TGTGCCAGCAGTGCCGAGGCCGCTGTGGCAGATACGCAGTATTTT. Translating it yields CASSAEAAVADTQYF.

In nucleotides, the CDR3 is TGCGCCAGCAGCCAGGATGGAGGGAGCGGGGCCGCACTCGAGCAGTACTTC. Encoded protein: CASSQDGGSGAALEQYF. V is TRBV4-1 and J is TRBJ2-1, with 7 bases lining up with TRBD2. The assigned J gene may be wrong: the sequence end matches TRBJ2-7 better. Germline CDR1 is MGHRA and CDR2 is YSYEKL. The CDR3 is made up of 17 amino acids.

The sample holds a few counts of this clonotype. The V call is TRBV6-4, the J call TRBJ2-2, with D possibly being TRBD1 or TRBD2 (6 bases each). The CDR3 runs 14 residues. V lost 6 bases and J lost 2, with 10 bases in between. Germline CDR1 MRHNA, CDR2 SNTAGT. This CDR3 reads CASSTGTNTGELFF. The CDR3 DNA reads as TGTGCCAGCAGCACAGGGACTAACACCGGGGAGCTGTTTTTT.

For the CDR3, the DNA is TGTGCCAGCGGGCCTAGCGCCAAGCAGTACTTC. Protein product: CASGPSAKQYF. The rearrangement uses TRBV6-1 and TRBJ2-7; TRBD2 is a possible D gene (6 bases). This CDR3 region has 11 residues. Trimming shortened V by 8 bases and J by 8 bases, and 13 bases separated the two germline ends. Germline CDR1 and CDR2: MNHNS and SASEGT.

This rearrangement joins TRBV27 to TRBJ2-5; TRBD1 aligns across 8 bases. The J call may not be correct, given that the DNA end is closer to TRBJ2-7. CDR1 and CDR2 (germline): MNHEY, SMNVEV (reference sequence). The CDR3 is 17 residues long. As DNA, the CDR3 is TGTGCCAGCAGTTTTCAGGCAGGGACAGGAATTTCCTACGAGCAGTACTTC. Amino acid sequence: CASSFQAGTGISYEQYF.

This clonotype was seen many times. The V and J genes are TRBV6-5 and TRBJ2-5; a possible D gene is TRBD2 (6 bases). V was clipped by 2 bases and J by 5 bases, with 18 bases between them. Per the germline V gene, CDR1 is MNHEY and CDR2 is SVGAGI. The CDR3 is 16 residues long. CDR3 coding DNA: TGTGCCAGCAGTTACGCCGCGGCCGGGGGTAGGGAGACCCAGTACTTC. Amino acids: CASSYAAAGGRETQYF.

The table lists this clonotype with a count of one. This sequence joins TRBV6-1 and TRBJ1-2, with 8 bases that match TRBD1. V trimming: 7 bases; J trimming: 7 bases; junction bases outside the gene matches: 8. The CDR3 spans 13 residues. CDR1 is MNHNS and CDR2 is SASEGT in the germline V gene. CDR3 amino acids: CASTKTGEGGYTF. CDR3 DNA: TGTGCCAGCACTAAGACAGGGGAGGGTGGCTACACCTTC.

Remarks on this clonotype: An end of the junction differs from the germline gene, which may be a read error. The V and J genes are TRBV7-6 and TRBJ2-1; the D gene is possibly TRBD1 (5 bases). The CDR3 spans 13 residues. Germline V gene data show CDR1 as SGHVS and CDR2 as FNYEAQ. The DNA of the CDR3 is TGTGCTAGCAGCTCCGACAGATACAATGAGCAGTTCTTC. Translation gives CASSSDRYNEQFF.

A remark on this clonotype: An end of the junction does not agree with germline; a read error may underlie this. This rearrangement joins TRBV14 to TRBJ2-1, with a possible D match to TRBD2 (5 bases). The CDR3 is 12 amino acids. Germline V CDR1 and CDR2: SGHDN, FVKESK. This CDR3 is CASSQARPPGVF. The CDR3 DNA sequence: TGTGCCAGCAGCCAAGCTCGACCTCCCGGGGTCTTC.

This clonotype has more than one count but fewer than ten. V usage is TRBV6-6 and J usage is TRBJ2-1, with D perhaps TRBD1 or TRBD2 (5 bases each). This CDR3 has 18 residues. The V gene lost 0 bases and the J gene lost 2 bases, with 17 bases spanning the gap. In germline, CDR1 is MNHNY, CDR2 SVGAGI (reference sequence). This chain's CDR3 is CASSYSYGIRGAYNEQFF. The CDR3 bases are TGTGCCAGCAGTTACTCTTACGGGATTCGAGGGGCCTACAATGAGCAGTTCTTC.

This clonotype was seen at least ten times. CDR3 DNA sequence: TGTGCCAGCAGTTGGGGGGACAGGGAGTCTGAGACCCAGTACTTC. It translates to CASSWGDRESETQYF. The chain couples TRBV12-3 or TRBV12-4 to TRBJ2-5, with 9 positions matching TRBD1. Trimming took 4 bases from V and 5 from J; bases not matched to a gene: 8. CDR3 length: 15 residues.

There are a few counts of this clonotype. This chain connects TRBV6-1 to TRBJ2-7; D uncertain. Germline V gene data show CDR1 as MNHNS and CDR2 as SASEGT. CDR3 length equals 13 residues. The V gene lost 3 bases and the J gene lost 0 bases, with 6 bases spanning the gap. Here the CDR3 DNA reads TGTGCCAGCAGTGAGGTGCACTCCTACGAGCAGTACTTC. Its translation is CASSEVHSYEQYF.

This clonotype appeared a few times. The chain has TRBV6-1 and TRBJ1-6; no reliable D call. The CDR3 is made up of 16 amino acids. Germline CDR1 and CDR2: MNHNS and SASEGT. V was trimmed by 5 bases and J by 0 bases, leaving 11 bases between them. The CDR3 sequence is CASSYGESSYNSPLHF. The CDR3, as DNA: TGTGCCAGCAGTTATGGGGAGAGCTCCTATAATTCACCCCTCCACTTT.

This clonotype was picked up many times. This sequence joins TRBV7-3 and TRBJ2-2; D not certain. The germline V gene has CDR1 SGHTA and CDR2 FQGTGA. This CDR3 has 14 amino acids. The V end was cut by 4 bases, the J end by 0 bases, with 6 bases between. CDR3 sequence reads: CASSWTANTGELFF. In nucleotides, the CDR3 is TGTGCCAGCAGCTGGACGGCGAACACCGGGGAGCTGTTTTTT. Full variable domain (rest looked up from reference TRBV7-3 and TRBJ2-2): GAGVSQTPSNKVTEKGKYVELRCDPISGHTALYWYRQSLGQGPEFLIYFQGTGAADDSGLPNDRFFAVRPEGSVSTLKIQRTERGDSAVYLCASSWTANTGELFFGEGSRLTVL.

This clonotype came up a few times. This rearrangement joins TRBV6-5 to TRBJ2-5; no clear D gene. V was clipped by 4 bases and J by 1 base, with 7 bases between them. Germline V gene data show CDR1 as MNHEY and CDR2 as SVGAGI. This CDR3 is 13 amino acids long. DNA for the CDR3: TGTGCCAGCAGTTCCGAGATCCAAGAGACCCAGTACTTC. The encoded protein is CASSSEIQETQYF.

The gene calls are TRBV6-8 and TRBJ2-1; D is undetermined. The length of the CDR3 is 13 residues. Looked up from germline, CDR1 is MNHGY and CDR2 is SAAAGT. Trimming removed 7 bases from V and 3 bases from J, with 10 bases in between. The CDR3 DNA is TGTGCCAGCAAATTAGGGATCTACAATGAGCAGTTCTTC. Its translation: CASKLGIYNEQFF.

This chain connects TRBV6-1 to TRBJ2-4, with D uncertain. Gene TRBJ2-7 matches the end of the DNA better, so the J call may be wrong. Germline V gene data show CDR1 as MNHNS and CDR2 as SASEGT. The CDR3 totals 13 residues. The DNA of the CDR3 is TGTGCCAGCAGTGAGGGTCAGACCTACGAGCAGTACTTC. This gives the protein CASSEGQTYEQYF.

The sample holds many counts of this clonotype. The chain couples TRBV12-3 or TRBV12-4 to TRBJ2-1, with TRBD2 matching over 13 bases. V lost 5 bases, J lost 13 bases, and 14 bases stayed unmatched. The CDR3 is 16 residues long. The CDR3 DNA sequence: TGTGCCAGCAGTGACCCGACTAGCGGGAGGCGGGGGACCCAGTTCTTC. Its protein product is CASSDPTSGRRGTQFF.

V is TRBV11-3 and J is TRBJ2-1; D possibly corresponds to TRBD1 (5 bases). CDR3 length equals 14 residues. Germline CDR1 is SGHNT and CDR2 is YENEEA. V was trimmed by 4 bases and J by 4 bases, leaving 11 bases between them. The CDR3 nucleotides are TGTGCCAGCAGCTCCAGGGCCCCATACAATGAGCAGTTCTTC. Its protein is CASSSRAPYNEQFF.

The table lists this clonotype with a few counts. V gene TRBV6-1 combines with J gene TRBJ2-1; possibly TRBD2 for D (5 bases). The CDR3 contains 12 residues. V lost 5 bases and J 13 bases, leaving 15 bases between the germline ends. Germline loops: CDR1 MNHNS, CDR2 SASEGT. The CDR3, as DNA: TGTGCCAGCAGTACCACTGGGGAGACCCAGTTCTTC. Protein: CASSTTGETQFF.

The CDR3 nucleotides are TGTGCCAGCAGCACCATCGACAGTGGCGATACGCAGTATTTT. Its protein is CASSTIDSGDTQYF. The chain carries TRBV6-9 and TRBJ2-3; a possible D gene is TRBD1 (5 bases). This CDR3 spans 14 amino acids. The germline CDR1 and CDR2 sequences are MNHGY and SVAAGI. The V end lost 6 bases, the J end lost 6 bases, and 16 bases lay between the germline ends.

The gene calls are TRBV10-1 and TRBJ2-1, with 14 bases lining up with TRBD2. With 5 bases clipped from V and 0 bases from J, the junction kept 6 bases outside the gene matches. Germline assignment: CDR1 WNHNN and CDR2 SYGVQD (reference sequence). This CDR3 region has 18 residues. This chain's CDR3 is CASSSPGLAGGSYNEQFF. CDR3 bases: TGCGCCAGCAGTAGCCCCGGACTAGCGGGAGGCTCCTACAATGAGCAGTTCTTC.

Points on this clonotype: A junction end diverges from the germline sequence, so it may reflect a read error. The V and J genes are TRBV30 and TRBJ2-1, with 12 bases matching TRBD1. The germline CDR1 and CDR2 sequences are GTSNPN and SVGIG (reference sequence). The CDR3 has 14 amino acids. As DNA, the CDR3 is TGTGCCTGGAGTGCCGGGACAGGGGGCGCAAGTCCGTACTTC. This sequence encodes CAWSAGTGGASPYF.

J is TRBJ2-2 and V is TRBV7-2; D ambiguous. V gave up 5 bases and J gave up 6 bases, with 7 bases separating them. In germline, CDR1 is SGHTA, CDR2 FQGNSA. The CDR3 covers 12 residues. The CDR3 protein is CASSGRSGELFF. The CDR3 coding sequence is TGTGCCAGCAGCGGCCGGTCCGGGGAGCTGTTTTTT. Drawing the rest from reference TRBV7-2 and TRBJ2-2, the complete variable domain is GAGVSQSPSNKVTEKGKDVELRCDPISGHTALYWYRQSLGQGLEFLIYFQGNSAPDKSGLPSDRFSAERTGGSVSTLTIQRTQQEDSAVYLCASSGRSGELFFGEGSRLTVL.

This chain joins TRBV12-3 or TRBV12-4 and TRBJ2-1; 9 bases fit TRBD2. Losses at the gene ends were 3 bases for V and 3 bases for J; bases not matched to a gene: 6. This CDR3 is built from 16 residues. CDR3 coding DNA: TGTGCCAGCAGTTTTGAAACTAGCGGGTTCTACAATGAGCAGTTCTTC. This translates into CASSFETSGFYNEQFF.

For the CDR3, the DNA is TGTGCCAGCAGTTACACCGGGACTGCCACAGATACGCAGTATTTT. Translation gives CASSYTGTATDTQYF. V usage is TRBV6-5 and J usage is TRBJ2-3; D is possibly TRBD2 (6 bases). V lost 2 bases, J lost 2 bases, and 11 bases lay in between. The CDR3 runs to 15 residues. Germline V gene data show CDR1 as MNHEY and CDR2 as SVGAGI.

The gene calls are TRBV4-3 and TRBJ2-5, with D possibly being TRBD2 (5 bases). This CDR3 is built from 15 residues. Trimming shortened V by 4 bases and J by 5 bases, and 17 bases separated the two germline ends. CDR1 and CDR2 from the germline V gene are LGHNA and YSLEER. CDR3 amino acids: CASSPEDTRRETQYF. CDR3 bases: TGCGCCAGCAGCCCCGAGGATACTAGGCGGGAGACCCAGTACTTC.